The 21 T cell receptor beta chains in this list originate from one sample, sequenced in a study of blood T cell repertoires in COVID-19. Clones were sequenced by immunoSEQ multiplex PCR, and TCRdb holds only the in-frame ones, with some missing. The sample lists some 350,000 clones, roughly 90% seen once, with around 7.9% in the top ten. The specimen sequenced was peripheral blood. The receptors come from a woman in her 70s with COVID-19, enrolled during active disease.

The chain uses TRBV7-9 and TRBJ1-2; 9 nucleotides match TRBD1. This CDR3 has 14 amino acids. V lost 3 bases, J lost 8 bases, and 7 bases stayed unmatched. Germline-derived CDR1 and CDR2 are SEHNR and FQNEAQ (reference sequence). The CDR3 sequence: CASSLGTGWAGYTF. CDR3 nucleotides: TGTGCCAGCAGCTTGGGGACAGGGTGGGCCGGCTACACCTTC.

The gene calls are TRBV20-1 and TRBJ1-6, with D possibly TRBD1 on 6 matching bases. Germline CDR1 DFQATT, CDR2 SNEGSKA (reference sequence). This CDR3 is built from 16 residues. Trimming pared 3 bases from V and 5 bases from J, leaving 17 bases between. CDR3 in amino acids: CSASPRGAPNNSPLHF. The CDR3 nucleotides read TGCAGTGCTAGTCCACGGGGGGCGCCGAATAATTCACCCCTCCACTTT.

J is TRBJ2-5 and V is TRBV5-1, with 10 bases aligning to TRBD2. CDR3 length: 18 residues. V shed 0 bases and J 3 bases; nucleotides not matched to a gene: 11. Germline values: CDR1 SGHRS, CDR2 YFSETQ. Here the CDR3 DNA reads TGCGCCAGCAGCTTGGCCGGTTCTAGCGGGGGACCTGAAGAGACCCAGTACTTC. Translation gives CASSLAGSSGGPEETQYF.

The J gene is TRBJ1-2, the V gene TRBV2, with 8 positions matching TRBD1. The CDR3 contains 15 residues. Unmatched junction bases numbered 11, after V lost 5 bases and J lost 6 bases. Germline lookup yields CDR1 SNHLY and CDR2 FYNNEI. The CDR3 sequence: CASSPDRGGKNGYTF. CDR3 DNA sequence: TGTGCCAGCAGTCCTGACAGGGGCGGTAAAAATGGCTACACCTTC.

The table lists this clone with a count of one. The CDR3 DNA sequence: TGTGCCAGCAGCTTAGACAGGGTACCCCCTGGAAACACCATATATTTT. This sequence encodes CASSLDRVPPGNTIYF. V gene TRBV5-5 combines with J gene TRBJ1-3; 7 bases are shared with TRBD1. This CDR3 has 16 residues. J was trimmed by 2 bases and V by 2 bases; bases with no gene match: 7. Germline V lookup: CDR1 SGHKS, CDR2 YYEKEE (reference sequence).

For the CDR3, the DNA is TGTGCCAGCAGCGACGGGACAGGGGCTAATGAAAAACTGTTTTTT. This encodes CASSDGTGANEKLFF. The V gene is TRBV9, the J gene TRBJ1-4, with 10 bases aligning to TRBD1. The V and J ends lost 3 bases and 3 bases, in that order; junction bases with no gene match: 2. The CDR3 has 15 amino acids. CDR1 is SGDLS and CDR2 is YYNGEE in the germline V gene.

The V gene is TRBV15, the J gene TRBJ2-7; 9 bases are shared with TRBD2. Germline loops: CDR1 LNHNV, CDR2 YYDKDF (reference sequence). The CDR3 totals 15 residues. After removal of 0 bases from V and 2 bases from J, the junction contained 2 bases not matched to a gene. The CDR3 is CATSREAGGPYEQYF. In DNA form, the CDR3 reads TGTGCCACCAGCAGAGAGGCGGGGGGGCCCTACGAGCAGTACTTC.

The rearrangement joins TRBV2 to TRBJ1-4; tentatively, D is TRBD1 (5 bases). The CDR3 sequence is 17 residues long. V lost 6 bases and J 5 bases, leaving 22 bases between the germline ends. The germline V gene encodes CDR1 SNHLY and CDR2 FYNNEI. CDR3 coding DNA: TGTGCCAGCAGATCAGGGAGGGGAACCTTTGCAAATGAAAAACTGTTTTTT. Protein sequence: CASRSGRGTFANEKLFF.

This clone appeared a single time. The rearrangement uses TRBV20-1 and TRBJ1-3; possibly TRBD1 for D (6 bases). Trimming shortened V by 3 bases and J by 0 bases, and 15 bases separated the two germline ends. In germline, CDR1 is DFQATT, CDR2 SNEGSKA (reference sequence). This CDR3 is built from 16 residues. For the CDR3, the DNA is TGCAGTGCTAGTCAGACAGGCCGAAGCTCTGGAAACACCATATATTTT. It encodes CSASQTGRSSGNTIYF.

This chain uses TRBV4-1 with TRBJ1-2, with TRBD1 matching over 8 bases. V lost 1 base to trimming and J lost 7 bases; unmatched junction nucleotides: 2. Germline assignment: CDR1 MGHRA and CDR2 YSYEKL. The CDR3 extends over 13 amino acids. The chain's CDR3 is CASSQGTGIGYTF. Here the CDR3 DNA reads TGCGCCAGCAGCCAAGGGACAGGGATTGGCTACACCTTC.

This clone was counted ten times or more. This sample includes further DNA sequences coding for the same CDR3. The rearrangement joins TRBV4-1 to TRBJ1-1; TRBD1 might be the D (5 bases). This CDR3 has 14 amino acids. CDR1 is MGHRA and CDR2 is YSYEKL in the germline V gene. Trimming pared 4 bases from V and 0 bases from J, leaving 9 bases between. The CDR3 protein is CASSPRQLNTEAFF. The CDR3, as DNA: TGCGCCAGCAGCCCCCGACAGCTGAACACTGAAGCTTTCTTT.

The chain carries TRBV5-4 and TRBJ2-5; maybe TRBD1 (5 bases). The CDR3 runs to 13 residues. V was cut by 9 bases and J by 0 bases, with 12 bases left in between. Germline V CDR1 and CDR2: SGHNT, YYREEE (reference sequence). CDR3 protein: CAIQTGYQETQYF. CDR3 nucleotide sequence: TGTGCCATACAAACAGGCTACCAAGAGACCCAGTACTTC.

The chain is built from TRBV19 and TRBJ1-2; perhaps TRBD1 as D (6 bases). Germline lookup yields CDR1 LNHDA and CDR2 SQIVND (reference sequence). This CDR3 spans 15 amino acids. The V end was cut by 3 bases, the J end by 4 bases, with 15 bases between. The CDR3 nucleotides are TGTGCCAGTAGTATGCTGGACAGCCCTGCCTATGGCTACACCTTC. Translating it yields CASSMLDSPAYGYTF.

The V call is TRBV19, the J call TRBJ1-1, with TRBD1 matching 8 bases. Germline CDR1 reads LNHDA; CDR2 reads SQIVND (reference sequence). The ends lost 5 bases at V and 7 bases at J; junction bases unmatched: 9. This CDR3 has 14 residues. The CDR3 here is CASSPGQGRGEAFF. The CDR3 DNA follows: TGTGCCAGTAGTCCTGGACAGGGAAGAGGTGAAGCTTTCTTT.

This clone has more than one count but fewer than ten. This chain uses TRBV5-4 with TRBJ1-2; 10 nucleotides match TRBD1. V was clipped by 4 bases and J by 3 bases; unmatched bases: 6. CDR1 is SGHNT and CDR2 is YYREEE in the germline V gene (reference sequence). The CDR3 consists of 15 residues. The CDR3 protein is CASSLGQGIYYGYTF. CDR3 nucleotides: TGTGCCAGCAGCCTGGGACAGGGGATATACTATGGCTACACCTTC.

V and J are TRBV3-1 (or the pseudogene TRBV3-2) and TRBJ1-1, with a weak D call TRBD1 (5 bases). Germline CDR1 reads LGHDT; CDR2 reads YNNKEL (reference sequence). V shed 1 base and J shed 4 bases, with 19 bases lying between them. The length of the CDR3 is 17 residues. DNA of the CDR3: TGTGCCAGCAGCCAAGTGCCGGGACTATGGGATAGCACTGAAGCTTTCTTT. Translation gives CASSQVPGLWDSTEAFF.

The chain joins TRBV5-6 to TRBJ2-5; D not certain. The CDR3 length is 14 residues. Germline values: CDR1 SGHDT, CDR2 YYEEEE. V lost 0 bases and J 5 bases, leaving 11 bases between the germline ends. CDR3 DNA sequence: TGTGCCAGCAGCTTGGGTTCGGGTTTTGAGACCCAGTACTTC. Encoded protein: CASSLGSGFETQYF.

The CDR3, as DNA: TGTGCCAGCAGTTATTCGGGACAAACCGATCAGCCCCAGCATTTT. Protein: CASSYSGQTDQPQHF. The rearrangement uses TRBV6-6 and TRBJ1-5; TRBD1 might be the D (6 bases). This CDR3 is built from 15 residues. CDR1 is MNHNY and CDR2 is SVGAGI in the germline V gene (reference sequence). V lost 3 bases and J 5 bases, leaving 14 bases between the germline ends.

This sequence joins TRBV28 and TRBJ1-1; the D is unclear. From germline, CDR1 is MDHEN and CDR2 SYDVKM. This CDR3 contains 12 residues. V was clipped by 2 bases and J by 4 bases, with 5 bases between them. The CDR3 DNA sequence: TGTGCCAGCAGTTTAACGGGCACTGAAGCTTTCTTT. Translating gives CASSLTGTEAFF.

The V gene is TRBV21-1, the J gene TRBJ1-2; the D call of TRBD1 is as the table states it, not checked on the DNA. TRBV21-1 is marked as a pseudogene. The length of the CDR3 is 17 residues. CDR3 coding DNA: TGTGCCAGCAGCAAAGTTCCAAGTCTCGAAACAAACTATGGCTACACCTTC. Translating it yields CASSKVPSLETNYGYTF.

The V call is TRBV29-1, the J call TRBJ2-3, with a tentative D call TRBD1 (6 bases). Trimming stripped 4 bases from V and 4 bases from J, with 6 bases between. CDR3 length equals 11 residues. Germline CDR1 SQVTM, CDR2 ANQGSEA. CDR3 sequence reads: CSVGQADTQYF. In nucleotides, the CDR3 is TGCAGCGTTGGACAGGCAGATACGCAGTATTTT.